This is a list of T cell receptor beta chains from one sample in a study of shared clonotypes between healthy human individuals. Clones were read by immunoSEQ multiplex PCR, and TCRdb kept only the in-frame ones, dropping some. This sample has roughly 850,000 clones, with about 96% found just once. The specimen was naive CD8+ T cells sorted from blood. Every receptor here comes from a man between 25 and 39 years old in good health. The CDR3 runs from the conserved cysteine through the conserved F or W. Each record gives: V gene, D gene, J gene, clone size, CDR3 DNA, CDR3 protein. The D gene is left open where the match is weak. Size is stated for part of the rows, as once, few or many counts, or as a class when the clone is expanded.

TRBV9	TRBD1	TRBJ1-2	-	TGTGCCAGCAACCCTACCGGGACAGACGATTCTAACTATGGCTACACCTTC	CASNPTGTDDSNYGYTF
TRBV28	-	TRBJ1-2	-	TGTGCCAGCAGTTTAGCTGAGACAGTCTATGGCTACACCTTC	CASSLAETVYGYTF
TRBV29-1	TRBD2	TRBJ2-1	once	TGCAGCGTTATGGGGACTAGCGGGAGGAATGAGCAGTTCTTC	CSVMGTSGRNEQFF
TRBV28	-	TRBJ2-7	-	TGTGCCAGCAGTTTCCCTAAAGGGGGACACTACGAGCAGTACTTC	CASSFPKGGHYEQYF
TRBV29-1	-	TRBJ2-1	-	TGCAGCGTTGGGAGTGCGGCTCCCACAGGCAATGAGCAGTTCTTC	CSVGSAAPTGNEQFF
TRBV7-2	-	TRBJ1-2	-	TGTGCCAGCAGCCCCGGGGGCTACACCTTC	CASSPGGYTF
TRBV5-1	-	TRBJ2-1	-	TGCGCCAGCAGCCTGATCACCGACAATGAGCAGTTCTTC	CASSLITDNEQFF
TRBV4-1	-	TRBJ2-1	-	TGCGCCAGCAGCCAAGAGAGGAGCCGAGTTGACAATGAGCAGTTCTTC	CASSQERSRVDNEQFF
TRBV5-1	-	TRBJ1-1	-	TGCGCCAGCAGCTGGTCAGGGAACACTGAAGCTTTCTTT	CASSWSGNTEAFF
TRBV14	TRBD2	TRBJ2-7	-	TGTGCCAGCAGCCAAGATTACGTTTCGACTAGCGGGAGTAACACCTACGAGCAGTACTTC	CASSQDYVSTSGSNTYEQYF
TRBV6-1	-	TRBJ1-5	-	TGTGCCAGCCTAGAGACAGAAAATCAGCCCCAGCATTTT	CASLETENQPQHF
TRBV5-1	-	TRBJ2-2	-	TGCGCCAGCAGCACCTGGACAGCCGGGGAGCTGTTTTTT	CASSTWTAGELFF
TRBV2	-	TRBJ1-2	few	TGTGCCAGCAGCCAGGACAGCACCGTTTATGGCTACACCTTC	CASSQDSTVYGYTF
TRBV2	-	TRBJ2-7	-	TGTGCCAGCAGTGAAGGGTCCTACGAGCAGTACTTC	CASSEGSYEQYF
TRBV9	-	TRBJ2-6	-	TGTGCCAGCAGCGTAGATTTTAGCTCTGGGGCCAACGTCCTGACTTTC	CASSVDFSSGANVLTF
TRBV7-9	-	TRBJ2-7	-	TGTGCCAGCAGCTTAGTCGAGGGATCAGGGTACGAGCAGTACTTC	CASSLVEGSGYEQYF
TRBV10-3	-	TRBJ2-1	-	TGTGCCATCAGTGAGTCGATATTCGGGGGAGAATCGGATGAGCAGTTCTTC	CAISESIFGGESDEQFF
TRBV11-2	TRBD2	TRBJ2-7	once	TGTGCCAGCAGCTCCTGGACTAGCGGGGAGCGAATGACCTACGAGCAGTACTTC	CASSSWTSGERMTYEQYF
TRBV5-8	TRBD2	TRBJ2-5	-	TGTGCCAGCAGTCACGGACTAGCCGGGCTGGAGACCCAGTACTTC	CASSHGLAGLETQYF
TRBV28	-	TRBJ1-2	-	TGTGCCACCGCCGGGGAGGTATATGGCTACACCTTC	CATAGEVYGYTF
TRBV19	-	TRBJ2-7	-	TGTGCCAGTAAGATCGGGACCGGTCCCTACGAGCAGTACTTC	CASKIGTGPYEQYF
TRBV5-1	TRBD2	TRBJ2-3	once	TGCGCCAGCAGCTTCCGGGAGGGCCTGACAGATACGCAGTATTTT	CASSFREGLTDTQYF
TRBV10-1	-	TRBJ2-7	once	TGCGCCAGCAGTGAGGGACCCGTAGACGAGCAGTACTTC	CASSEGPVDEQYF
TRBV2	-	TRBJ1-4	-	TGTGCCAGCAGGGGACGGTACGATCTTTCTAATGAAAAACTGTTTTTT	CASRGRYDLSNEKLFF
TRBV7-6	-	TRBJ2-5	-	TGTGCCAGCAGCTTAGCCTTTTCAGGGGGGGAGACCCAGTACTTC	CASSLAFSGGETQYF
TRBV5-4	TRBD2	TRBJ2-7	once	TGTGCCAGCAGCCCAGGGACTAGCAGGACCAGGTCAGCCTACGAGCAGTACTTC	CASSPGTSRTRSAYEQYF
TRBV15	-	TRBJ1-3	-	TGTGCCACCAGCAGAGAGGACAAGTTCAACACCATATATTTT	CATSREDKFNTIYF